Listed here is a single T cell receptor beta chain. Its target is not known. These data are taken from a study of shared clonotypes between healthy human individuals. Overall study findings and caveats: Non-shared clonotypes had lower generation probabilities than those shared by all four donors.

The input for sorted-subset replicate PCRs was 150 to 200 ng DNA, about 29,000 T cell genomes. Profiling relied on immunoSEQ multiplex PCR, and the TCRdb table lists in-frame clones only, not all of them. The sample includes hundreds of thousands of clones, around four fifths of them seen just once. What was sequenced was memory CD4+ T cells sorted from blood. Subset described: CD45RA-negative fraction. This clonotype was obtained from a young woman in good health.

The CDR3 sequence: CASSQDRVNEQFF. CDR3 nucleotides: TGTGCCAGCAGCCAAGATCGTGTGAATGAGCAGTTCTTC. This chain joins TRBV14 and TRBJ2-1; the D is unclear. CDR1 SGHDN and CDR2 FVKESK come from the germline V gene. The CDR3 is 13 amino acids. Trimming pared 0 bases from V and 7 bases from J, leaving 7 bases between.